The present TCR beta chain was sequenced within a study of blood T cell repertoires in COVID-19. The overall study: The study drew acute and convalescent COVID-19 samples from the United States, Italy and Spain. In each case, the material was cDNA or gDNA derived from T cells, B-cell-depleted T cells, or PBMCs.

The CDR3 loop spans 12 amino acids. V dropped 4 bases and J dropped 15 bases, with 15 bases sitting between them. CDR1 and CDR2 (germline): KGHDR, SFDVKD. As processed by the authors: By means of reference gene primer amplification, nucleated cell counts were estimated. Profiling relied on immunoSEQ multiplex PCR, and the TCRdb table lists in-frame clones only, not all of them. V, J and clone size are taken as reported in that table, and D and trimming were inferred from the DNA itself. Altogether 35,000 or so clones are present, around 85% being singletons, with the ten largest covering about 31%. The genes are TRBV24-1 and TRBJ2-1; maybe TRBD2 (6 bases). This TCR was sampled from an elderly man with active or convalescent COVID-19. What was sequenced was peripheral blood. CDR3 protein: CATSDPWGVLFF. DNA of the CDR3: TGTGCCACCAGTGACCCTTGGGGGGTCCTGTTCTTC.